The clone carrying this TCR beta chain showed up just a few times. The antigen remains unidentified. The data belong to a study of Graves' ophthalmopathy and Graves' hyperthyroidism. Overall study findings and caveats: Classification of ophthalmopathy versus stable hyperthyroidism by a 13-signature model yielded about 90% sensitivity and about 83% specificity.

The authors amplified TCR beta CDR3 regions from RNA transcripts. The workflow started with a first-round RT-PCR run with HTBI primers and then moved on to a second-round multiplex PCR. Each CDR3 protein gets one entry after TCRdb re-called the multiplex PCR reads with MiXCR. Of about 740,000 distinct CDR3 sequences detected, about 44% appear once; the ten largest clones hold approximately 43%. The CDR3 is made up of 14 amino acids. CDR1 and CDR2 (germline): SEHNR, FQNEAQ (reference sequence). V was clipped by 8 bases and J by 4 bases, with 14 bases between them. This TCR was recovered from an adult man with Graves' ophthalmopathy. Material: peripheral blood. The J gene is TRBJ2-2, the V gene TRBV7-9; D possibly corresponds to TRBD2 (6 bases). The CDR3 spells CASVGGPITGELFF. The DNA of the CDR3 is TGTGCCAGCGTCGGGGGACCCATCACCGGGGAGCTGTTTTTT.